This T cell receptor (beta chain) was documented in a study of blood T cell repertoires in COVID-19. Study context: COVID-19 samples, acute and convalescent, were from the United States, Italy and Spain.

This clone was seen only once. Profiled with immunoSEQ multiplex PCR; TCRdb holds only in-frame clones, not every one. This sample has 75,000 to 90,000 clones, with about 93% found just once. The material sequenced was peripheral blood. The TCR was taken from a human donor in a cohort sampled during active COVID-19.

CDR3 DNA sequence: TGTGCCAGTAGTATCACAGGGGGCTCCTACAATGAGCAGTTCTTC. As protein: CASSITGGSYNEQFF. This chain joins TRBV19 and TRBJ2-1; the match to TRBD1 covers 8 bases. The CDR3 runs 15 residues. Germline V CDR1 and CDR2: LNHDA, SQIVND (reference sequence). V lost 3 bases, J lost 0 bases, and 1 base stayed unmatched.